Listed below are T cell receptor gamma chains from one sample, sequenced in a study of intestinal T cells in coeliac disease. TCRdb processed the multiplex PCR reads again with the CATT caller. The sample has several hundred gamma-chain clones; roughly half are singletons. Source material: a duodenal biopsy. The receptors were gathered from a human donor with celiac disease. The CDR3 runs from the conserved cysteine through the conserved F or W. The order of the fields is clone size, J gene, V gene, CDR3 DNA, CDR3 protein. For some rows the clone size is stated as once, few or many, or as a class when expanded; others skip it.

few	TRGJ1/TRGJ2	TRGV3	TGTGCCACCTGGGACAGGTACAACTATAAGAAACTCTTT	CATWDRYNYKKLF
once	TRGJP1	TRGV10	TGTACTGCGGCCATCCATACCACTGGTTGGTTCAAGATATTT	CTAAIHTTGWFKIF
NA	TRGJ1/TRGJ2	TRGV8	TGTGCCACCTTATTTAAGAAACTCTTT	CATLFKKLF
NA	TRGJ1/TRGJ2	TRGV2	TGTGCCACTGGGACGCATCGGTTTTATTATAAGAAACTCTTT	CATGTHRFYYKKLF
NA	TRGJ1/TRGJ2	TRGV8	TGTGCCACCTGGGAGGCCCGGAATTATTATAAGAAACTCTTT	CATWEARNYYKKLF
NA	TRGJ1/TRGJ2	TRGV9	TGTGCCTTTGTGGGAGGCCTTTTTTATTATAAGAAACTCTTT	CAFVGGLFYYKKLF
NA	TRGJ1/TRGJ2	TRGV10	TGTGCTGCGTGGGTCCATTCCCCTTATTATAAGAAACTCTTT	CAAWVHSPYYKKLF
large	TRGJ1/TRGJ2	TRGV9	TGTGCCTTATGGGGGAGTGGTTCGAATTATTATAAGAAACTCTTT	CALWGSGSNYYKKLF
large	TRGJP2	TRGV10	TGTGCTGCGTGGGAGCTTTATAGTAGTGATTGGATCAAGACGTTT	CAAWELYSSDWIKTF
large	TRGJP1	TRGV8	TGTGCCACCTGGGCCGACTGGAGCGCCACTGGTTGGTTCAAGATATTT	CATWADWSATGWFKIF
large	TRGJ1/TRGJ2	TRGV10	TGTGCTGCGTGGGATTATTTAAAGAAACTCTTT	CAAWDYLKKLF
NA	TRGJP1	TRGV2	TGTGCCACCTGGGTTCTATTGGGACCACTTGGTTGGTTCAAGATATTT	CATWVLLGPLGWFKIF
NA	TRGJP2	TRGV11	TGTGCCTGGCTTGGAAGTGATTGGATCAAGACGTTT	CAWLGSDWIKTF
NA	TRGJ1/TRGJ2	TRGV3	TGTGCCACCTTGGGTCCCAATCGGAAACTCTTT	CATLGPNRKLF
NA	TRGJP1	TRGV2	TGTGCCACCTGGGTTCTAGTTGGGACCACTGGTTGGTTCAAGATATTT	CATWVLVGTTGWFKIF
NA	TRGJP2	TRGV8	TGTGCCACCTGGGATATCGGGGGGGGATGCCCCCGTAGTGATTGGATCAAGACGTTT	CATWDIGGGCPRSDWIKTF
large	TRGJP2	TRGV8	TGTGCCACCTGGGATTTCGTTGGCCAGAGTGATTGGATCAAGACGTTT	CATWDFVGQSDWIKTF
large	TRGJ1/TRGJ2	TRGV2	TGTGCCACCTGGGACGGGCTAGAGGAGAATTATTATAAGAAACTCTTT	CATWDGLEENYYKKLF
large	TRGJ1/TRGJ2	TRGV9	TGTGCCTTGTGGGAGGTCTTCAGCTATAAGAAACTCTTT	CALWEVFSYKKLF
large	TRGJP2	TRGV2	TGTGCCACCTGGGACGGGCCCGGGTGTGGTGATTGGATCAAGACGTTT	CATWDGPGCGDWIKTF
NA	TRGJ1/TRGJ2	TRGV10	TGTGCTGCGTGGGAGTTGGTGGGGAAACTCTTT	CAAWELVGKLF
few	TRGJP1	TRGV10	TGTGCTGCGTGGGGATTAGAGGTTTCGGGTTCCGGGATCCTGGGTTCACCAAGGGAAAACACTGGTTGGTTCAAGATATTT	CAAWGLEVSGSGILGSPRENTGWFKIF
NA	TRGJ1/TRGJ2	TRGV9	TGTGCCTTGTGGGAGGCCTTGAAAAATTATAAGAAACTCTTT	CALWEALKNYKKLF
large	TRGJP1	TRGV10	TGTGCTGCGTGGGTTTATACCACTGGTTGGTTCAAGATATTT	CAAWVYTTGWFKIF
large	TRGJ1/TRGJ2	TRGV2	TGTGCCACCTGGGACGGGGAGGATTATTATAAGAAACTCTTT	CATWDGEDYYKKLF
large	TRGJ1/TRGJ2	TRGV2	TGTGCCACCTGGGACGGCCGTCCAGGGAAACTCTTT	CATWDGRPGKLF
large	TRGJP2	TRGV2	TGTGCCACCTGGGACGGGCCTGGGGAAGGTAGTGATTGGATCAAGACGTTT	CATWDGPGEGSDWIKTF
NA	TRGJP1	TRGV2	TGTGCCACCTGGACCCCAGTTGGGTATACCACTGGTTGGTTCAAGATATTT	CATWTPVGYTTGWFKIF
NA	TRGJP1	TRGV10	TGTGCTGCGTGGAGTATGAGGTGCGGCACTGGTTGGTTCAAGATATTT	CAAWSMRCGTGWFKIF
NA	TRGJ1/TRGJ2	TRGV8	TGTGCCAGCCTGGGGTTGTGGGGGAACTATTATAAGAAACTCTTT	CASLGLWGNYYKKLF
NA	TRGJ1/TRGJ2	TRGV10	TGTGCTGCGTGGATCCACTATAAGAAACTCTTT	CAAWIHYKKLF
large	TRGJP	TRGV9	TGTGCCTTGTGGGAGGGCAAGAGTTGGGCAAAAAAGGTGTTC	CALWEGKSWAKKVF
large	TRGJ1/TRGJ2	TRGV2	TGTGCCACCTGGGCCTTAAAGAAACTCTTT	CATWALKKLF
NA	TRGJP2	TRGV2	TGTGCCACCTGGGACGCCGTAGTGATTTGGATCAAGACGTTT	CATWDAVVIWIKTF
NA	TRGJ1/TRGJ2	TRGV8	TGTGCCACCTGGGATAGAAGTTTGTATTATAAGAAACTCTTT	CATWDRSLYYKKLF
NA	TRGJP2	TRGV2	TGTGCACCTGGGAGGAGCGATGATTGGATCAAGACGTTT	CAPGRSDDWIKTF
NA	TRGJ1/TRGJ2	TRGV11	TGTGCCTGCTGGATAGGCCGTCATTATAAGAAACTCTTT	CACWIGRHYKKLF
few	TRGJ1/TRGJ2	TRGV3	TGTGCCACCTGGGACAGGTTTAGGGGGAAGAAACTCTTT	CATWDRFRGKKLF
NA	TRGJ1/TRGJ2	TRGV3	TGTGCACCTGGGACAGGCCGGGGGAAACTCTTT	CAPGTGRGKLF
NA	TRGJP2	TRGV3	TGTGCACCTGGGACAGGCGGGAGTAGTGATTGGATCAAGACGTTT	CAPGTGGSSDWIKTF
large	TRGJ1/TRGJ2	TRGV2	TGTGCCACCTGGGACGGGCACTCCCATTATAAGAAACTCTTT	CATWDGHSHYKKLF
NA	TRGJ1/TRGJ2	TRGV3	TGTGCCACTTGGGACTTTACCCCGTGCTATTATAAGAAACTCTTT	CATWDFTPCYYKKLF
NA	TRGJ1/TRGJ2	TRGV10	TGTGCTGCGTGGGAGTCCTATCCGGGGATCCGGTTTTATTATAAGAAACTCTTT	CAAWESYPGIRFYYKKLF